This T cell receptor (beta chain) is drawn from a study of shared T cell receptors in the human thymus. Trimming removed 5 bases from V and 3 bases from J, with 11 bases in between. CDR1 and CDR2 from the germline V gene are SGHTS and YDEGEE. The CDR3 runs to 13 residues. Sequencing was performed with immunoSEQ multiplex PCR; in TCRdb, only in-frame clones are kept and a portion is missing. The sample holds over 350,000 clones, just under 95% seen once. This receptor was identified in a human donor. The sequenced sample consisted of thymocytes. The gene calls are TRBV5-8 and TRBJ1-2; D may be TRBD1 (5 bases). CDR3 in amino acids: CASRRREYYGYTF. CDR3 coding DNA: TGTGCCAGCAGGCGCAGGGAATACTATGGCTACACCTTC.